These 28 T cell receptor beta chains were sequenced from one sample in a study of T cell repertoires and HLA-DP antigens. CD4+ cells expanded for around 15 days were restimulated roughly 25 h with allogeneic-DPB1 HeLa cells. HeLa stimulator cells carried retrovirally transduced HLA-DPA1/DPB1, HLA-DM, invariant chain and CD80. Produced via immunoSEQ multiplex PCR; TCRdb's table is partial and in-frame only. The table shows about 1,300 clones, with 70% to 80% occurring only once. The specimen sequenced was CD137- CD4+ T cells from cultured PBMCs. These receptors were collected from a man in his sixties in good health and CMV-seronegative.

The rearrangement links TRBV29-1 to TRBJ2-3, with D tentatively TRBD1 (6 bases). V shed 3 bases and J shed 2 bases, with 9 bases lying between them. CDR1 is SQVTM and CDR2 is ANQGSEA in the germline V gene. CDR3 size: 13 residues. The CDR3 is CSVEHRATDTQYF. As DNA, the CDR3 is TGCAGCGTTGAGCACAGGGCCACAGATACGCAGTATTTT.

J is TRBJ2-1 and V is TRBV7-9, with 14 bases lining up with TRBD2. The germline V gene has CDR1 SEHNR and CDR2 FQNEAQ (reference sequence). The CDR3 sequence is 16 residues long. Germline trimming cut 1 base from V and 12 bases from J; bases unmatched to any gene: 8. The DNA of the CDR3 is TGTGCCAGCAGCTTAGATGGACTAGCGGGAGGATTGACGCAGTTCTTC. Its protein is CASSLDGLAGGLTQFF. Variable domain in full (rest from reference TRBV7-9 and TRBJ2-1): DTGVSQNPRHKITKRGQNVTFRCDPISEHNRLYWYRQTLGQGPEFLTYFQNEAQLEKSRLLSDRFSAERPKGSFSTLEIQRTEQGDSAMYLCASSLDGLAGGLTQFFGPGTRLTVL.

The genes are TRBV7-2 and TRBJ2-7, with D unclear. CDR3 length: 13 residues. The germline V and J ends were trimmed by 1 base and 13 bases, with 17 bases remaining between them. Germline CDR1 is SGHTA and CDR2 is FQGNSA. The CDR3 DNA is TGTGCCAGCAGCTTAGGGCAGACCCAAAGGCTTTACTTC. Its protein product is CASSLGQTQRLYF.

The chain couples TRBV5-1 to TRBJ1-2; tentative D call: TRBD1 (5 bases). The germline gives CDR1 SGHRS, CDR2 YFSETQ. The CDR3 is made up of 14 amino acids. V was pared by 0 bases and J by 0 bases, with 6 bases between. Here the CDR3 reads CASSLETANYGYTF. In DNA, the CDR3 is TGCGCCAGCAGCTTGGAGACAGCTAACTATGGCTACACCTTC.

The chain combines TRBV25-1 with TRBJ2-5; tentative D call: TRBD1 (5 bases). The CDR3 consists of 12 residues. Germline V CDR1 and CDR2: MGHDK, SYGVNS. The chain's CDR3 is CATAGSTETQYF. CDR3 in DNA: TGTGCGACGGCAGGGTCCACAGAGACCCAGTACTTC. The full variable domain, in which reference TRBV25-1 and TRBJ2-5 provide the parts outside the CDR3, is EADIYQTPRYLVIGTGKKITLECSQTMGHDKMYWYQQDPGMELHLIHYSYGVNSTEKGDLSSESTVSRIRTEHFPLTLESARPSHTSQYLCATAGSTETQYFGPGTRLLVL.

The chain links TRBV29-1 to TRBJ2-2, with 10 bases fitting TRBD1. CDR1 and CDR2 (germline): SQVTM, ANQGSEA. The CDR3 spans 15 residues. The ends lost 8 bases at V and 3 bases at J; junction bases unmatched: 9. The CDR3 DNA is TGCAGCACAAAAGGGGGGACAGGGGACACCGGGGAGCTGTTTTTT. It specifies CSTKGGTGDTGELFF.

This chain uses TRBV4-3 with TRBJ1-3, with D possibly matching TRBD1 (6 bases). The CDR3 length is 14 residues. Per germline, CDR1 LGHNA and CDR2 YSLEER. V lost 4 bases and J lost 2, with 9 bases in between. The CDR3 DNA reads TGCGCCAGCAGCCTACAGGGAGCTGGAAACACCATATATTTT. Translation: CASSLQGAGNTIYF.

The genes are TRBV9 and TRBJ2-1, with TRBD2 matching over 7 bases. This CDR3 is 14 amino acids long. Germline V gives CDR1 SGDLS, CDR2 YYNGEE. Trimming at V came to 0 bases and at J to 5 bases, leaving 2 bases not matched to a gene. CDR3 DNA: TGTGCCAGCAGCGTAGTCCTAGCGGACAATGAGCAGTTCTTC. Its protein product is CASSVVLADNEQFF.

The table lists this clone with a count of one. This chain links TRBV7-9 with TRBJ1-1; D is perhaps TRBD1 (5 bases). CDR3 size: 15 residues. Germline lookup yields CDR1 SEHNR and CDR2 FQNEAQ (reference sequence). V lost 1 base and J lost 7, with 16 bases in between. The CDR3: CASSLEGPQAGEAFF. For the CDR3, the DNA is TGTGCCAGCAGCTTAGAGGGGCCGCAGGCGGGTGAAGCTTTCTTT.

The rearrangement uses TRBV7-9 and TRBJ2-3; TRBD2 agrees at 9 bases. The V gene end was trimmed by 5 bases and the J gene end by 3 bases; junction bases not matched to a gene: 12. Per the germline V gene, CDR1 is SEHNR and CDR2 is FQNEAQ (reference sequence). This CDR3 contains 17 residues. The CDR3 region is CASSAAAGGIETDTQYF. DNA of the CDR3: TGTGCCAGCAGCGCCGCGGCGGGGGGGATTGAAACAGATACGCAGTATTTT.

The chain combines TRBV27 with TRBJ2-6, with no clear D. There are 18 residues in the CDR3. Trimming left V 8 bases short and J 5 bases short, with 25 bases between. Per the germline V gene, CDR1 is MNHEY and CDR2 is SMNVEV (reference sequence). The CDR3, as DNA: TGTGCCAGCGGTTCCCGCACTCGGCTACAAAGTCGGGCCAACGTCCTGACTTTC. Its protein is CASGSRTRLQSRANVLTF.

This chain uses TRBV10-3 with TRBJ1-3; D is undetermined. Germline lookup yields CDR1 ENHRY and CDR2 SYGVKD. V was shortened by 10 bases and J by 1 base, with 17 bases between the two germline ends. The CDR3 totals 15 residues. The CDR3 DNA follows: TGTGCCAGCACCGCCGCCCCCAGGTCTGGAAACACCATATATTTT. It specifies CASTAAPRSGNTIYF.

The count of this clone is one. This sequence joins TRBV30 and TRBJ2-2, with 11 nucleotides matching TRBD1. There are 15 residues in the CDR3. J lost 5 bases, V lost 4 bases, and 6 bases had no gene match. In germline, CDR1 is GTSNPN, CDR2 SVGIG (reference sequence). Here the CDR3 reads CAWTGTGGGTGELFF. The CDR3 nucleotides read TGTGCCTGGACCGGGACAGGGGGTGGTACCGGGGAGCTGTTTTTT.

This rearrangement joins TRBV30 to TRBJ2-7, with 7 bases aligning to TRBD1. The junction had 4 bases not matched to a gene; V was cut back by 0 bases and J by 5 bases. The CDR3 has 13 amino acids. Germline lookup yields CDR1 GTSNPN and CDR2 SVGIG (reference sequence). CDR3 DNA: TGTGCCTGGAGTGTCCAGACAGGGCACGAGCAGTACGTC. Its protein is CAWSVQTGHEQYV.

The chain carries TRBV6-5 and TRBJ2-1; 7 bases match TRBD1. Trimming removed 3 bases from V and 8 bases from J; junction bases left unmatched: 7. Germline V lookup: CDR1 MNHEY, CDR2 SVGAGI. The length of the CDR3 is 14 residues. The CDR3 DNA reads as TGTGCCAGCAGTTATCAGGGGGTTCGTGATGAGCAGTTCTTC. Protein sequence: CASSYQGVRDEQFF.

The chain has TRBV10-1 and TRBJ2-5; tentatively, D is TRBD2 (5 bases). The CDR3 runs to 15 residues. CDR1 and CDR2 from the germline V gene are WNHNN and SYGVQD (reference sequence). The germline V and J ends were trimmed by 0 bases and 3 bases, with 11 bases remaining between them. The CDR3 DNA is TGCGCCAGCAGTGAGTCGACGGGGATTGAAGAGACCCAGTACTTC. It specifies CASSESTGIEETQYF.

The chain recombines TRBV19 with TRBJ2-7; the D gene is possibly TRBD2 (5 bases). Germline CDR1 reads LNHDA; CDR2 reads SQIVND (reference sequence). The V gene lost 5 bases and the J gene lost 6 bases, with 11 bases spanning the gap. This CDR3 is built from 12 residues. CDR3 in amino acids: CASSADLREQYF. In DNA form, the CDR3 reads TGTGCCAGTAGTGCGGACTTGCGCGAGCAGTACTTC.

The genes are TRBV6-5 and TRBJ2-7; no reliable D call. The CDR3 extends over 15 amino acids. Trimming stripped 4 bases from V and 5 bases from J, with 18 bases between. Germline CDR1 and CDR2: MNHEY and SVGAGI. The chain's CDR3 is CASSFGSRVADEQYV. CDR3 bases: TGTGCCAGCAGTTTTGGGTCTCGCGTCGCAGACGAGCAGTACGTC.

The chain is built from TRBV18 and TRBJ2-2; tentative D call: TRBD2 (6 bases). The V and J ends lost 6 bases and 2 bases respectively, with 16 bases between them. Germline-derived CDR1 and CDR2 are KGHSH and LQKENI. The CDR3 runs to 16 residues. The CDR3 region is CASSHNGGTNTGELFF. The CDR3 DNA reads as TGTGCCAGCTCTCACAATGGGGGGACCAACACCGGGGAGCTGTTTTTT.

The J gene is TRBJ1-3, the V gene TRBV5-4; D possibly corresponds to TRBD1 (6 bases). The CDR3 extends over 16 amino acids. V lost 3 bases, J lost 0 bases, and 13 bases lay in between. Germline V gives CDR1 SGHNT, CDR2 YYREEE (reference sequence). The CDR3 loop reads CASSSWTAGSGNTIYF. The CDR3 nucleotides read TGTGCCAGCAGCTCGTGGACAGCAGGCTCTGGAAACACCATATATTTT.

This clone appeared a few times. The chain links TRBV11-1 to TRBJ2-3; D may be TRBD1 (6 bases). CDR1 and CDR2 from the germline V gene are SGHAT and FQDESV (reference sequence). With 5 bases removed from V and 2 bases from J, the gap between germline ends came to 14 bases. This CDR3 is 15 amino acids long. CDR3 nucleotide sequence: TGTGCCAGCAGCCCCCGACAGGCCCCCACAGATACGCAGTATTTT. Translated: CASSPRQAPTDTQYF.

This clone is termed medium-sized. The V call is TRBV7-8, the J call TRBJ2-1; D not certain. The CDR3 sequence is 18 residues long. Germline V gene sequence: CDR1 SGHVS, CDR2 FQNEAQ. The V gene lost 2 bases and the J gene lost 0 bases, with 17 bases spanning the gap. The CDR3 region has the DNA TGTGCCAGCAGCTTACTCGCGGCTTTCATAATCTCCTACAATGAGCAGTTCTTC. Amino acids: CASSLLAAFIISYNEQFF.

The chain joins TRBV6-5 to TRBJ2-1; D assignment may be TRBD1 or TRBD2 (5 bases each). V lost 2 bases to trimming and J lost 9 bases, with 8 bases between them. There are 12 residues in the CDR3. Germline CDR1 reads MNHEY; CDR2 reads SVGAGI. The chain's CDR3 is CASSYRDGEQFF. The CDR3 DNA reads as TGTGCCAGCAGTTACCGGGACGGTGAGCAGTTCTTC.

This clone is classed as large. This chain links TRBV2 with TRBJ2-5, with TRBD2 identical over 11 bases. Germline CDR1 SNHLY, CDR2 FYNNEI. J gave up 5 bases and V 6 bases, and 8 bases lay outside the gene matches. This CDR3 contains 15 residues. The CDR3: CASSILAGEGETQYF. The CDR3 bases are TGTGCCAGCAGCATACTAGCGGGAGAGGGGGAGACCCAGTACTTC.

This clone has more than one count but fewer than ten. The chain joins TRBV7-3 to TRBJ1-2; a weak D match, TRBD1 (5 bases). Deletions cut 4 bases from V and 7 bases from J, with 16 bases between. Germline CDR1 and CDR2: SGHTA and FQGTGA. The CDR3 covers 14 residues. CDR3 nucleotide sequence: TGTGCCAGCAGCTCATATCCCCCAGGGCTTGGCTACACCTTC. This encodes CASSSYPPGLGYTF.

This sequence joins TRBV10-3 and TRBJ1-2; 8 positions match TRBD1. Germline assignment: CDR1 ENHRY and CDR2 SYGVKD. V dropped 3 bases and J dropped 3; count of bases not matched to a gene: 6. The CDR3 is 15 amino acids. The CDR3 here is CAISEPDRAHYGYTF. CDR3 DNA: TGTGCCATCAGTGAACCGGACAGGGCCCACTATGGCTACACCTTC.

In its sample, this clone ranks as large. The chain uses TRBV11-3 and TRBJ2-3; 10 bases agree with TRBD1. With V trimmed by 5 bases and J by 5 bases, 4 bases remained unmatched. Per the germline V gene, CDR1 is SGHNT and CDR2 is YENEEA. This CDR3 region has 14 residues. DNA for the CDR3: TGTGCCAGCAGCAGGGGACAGGGGAGAGATACGCAGTATTTT. Protein product: CASSRGQGRDTQYF.

This rearrangement joins TRBV27 to TRBJ2-6; D not certain. Germline assignment: CDR1 MNHEY and CDR2 SMNVEV (reference sequence). Trimming took 3 bases from V and 1 from J, leaving 7 bases between them. The CDR3 has 15 residues. The CDR3 DNA follows: TGTGCCAGCAGTTTTGACGGGTCTGGGGCCAACGTCCTGACTTTC. It translates to CASSFDGSGANVLTF. Full variable domain (rest looked up from reference TRBV27 and TRBJ2-6): EAQVTQNPRYLITVTGKKLTVTCSQNMNHEYMSWYRQDPGLGLRQIYYSMNVEVTDKGDVPEGYKVSRKEKRNFPLILESPSPNQTSLYFCASSFDGSGANVLTFGAGSRLTVL.